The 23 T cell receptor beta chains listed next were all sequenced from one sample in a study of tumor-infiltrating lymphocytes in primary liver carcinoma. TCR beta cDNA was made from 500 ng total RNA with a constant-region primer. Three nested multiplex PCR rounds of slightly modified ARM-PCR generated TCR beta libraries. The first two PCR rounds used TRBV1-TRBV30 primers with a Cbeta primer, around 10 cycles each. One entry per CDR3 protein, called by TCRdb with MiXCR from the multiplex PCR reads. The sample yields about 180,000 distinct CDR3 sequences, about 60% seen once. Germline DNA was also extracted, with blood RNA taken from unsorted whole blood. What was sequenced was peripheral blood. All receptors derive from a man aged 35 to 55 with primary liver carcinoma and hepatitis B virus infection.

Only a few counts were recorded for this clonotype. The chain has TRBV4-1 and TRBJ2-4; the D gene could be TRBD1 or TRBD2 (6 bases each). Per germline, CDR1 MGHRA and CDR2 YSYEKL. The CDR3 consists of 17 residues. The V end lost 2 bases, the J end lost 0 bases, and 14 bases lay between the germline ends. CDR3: CASSQLGGPLAKNIQYF. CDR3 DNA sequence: TGCGCCAGCAGCCAACTCGGGGGCCCCTTAGCCAAAAACATTCAGTACTTC.

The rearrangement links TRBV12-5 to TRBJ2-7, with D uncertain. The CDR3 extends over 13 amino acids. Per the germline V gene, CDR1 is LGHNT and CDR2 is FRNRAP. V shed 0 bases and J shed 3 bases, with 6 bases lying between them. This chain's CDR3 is CASGLVRGYEQYF. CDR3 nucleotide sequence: TGTGCTAGTGGTTTGGTCAGAGGCTACGAGCAGTACTTC.

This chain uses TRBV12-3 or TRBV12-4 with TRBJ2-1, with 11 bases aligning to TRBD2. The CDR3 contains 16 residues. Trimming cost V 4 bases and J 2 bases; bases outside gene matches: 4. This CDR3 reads CASSSPLAGAYNEQFF. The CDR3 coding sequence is TGTGCCAGCAGTTCACCACTAGCGGGAGCCTACAATGAGCAGTTCTTC.

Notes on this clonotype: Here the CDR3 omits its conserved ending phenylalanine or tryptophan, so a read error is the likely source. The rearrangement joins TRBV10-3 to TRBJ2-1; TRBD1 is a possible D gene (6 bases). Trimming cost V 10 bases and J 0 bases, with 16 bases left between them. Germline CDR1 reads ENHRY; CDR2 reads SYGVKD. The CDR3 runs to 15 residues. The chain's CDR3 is CATERGRGSYNEQFL. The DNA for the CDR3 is TGTGCCACGGAGAGGGGCAGGGGCTCCTACAATGAGCAGTTCTTA.

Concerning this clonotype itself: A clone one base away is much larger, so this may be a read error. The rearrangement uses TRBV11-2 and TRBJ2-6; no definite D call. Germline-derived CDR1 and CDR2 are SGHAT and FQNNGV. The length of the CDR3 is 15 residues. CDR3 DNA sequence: TGTGCCAGCAGCTCGACGGGTTCTGGGTCCAACGTCCTGACTTTC. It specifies CASSSTGSGSNVLTF. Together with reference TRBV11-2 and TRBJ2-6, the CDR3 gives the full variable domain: EAGVAQSPRYKIIEKRQSVAFWCNPISGHATLYWYQQILGQGPKLLIQFQNNGVVDDSQLPKDRFSAERLKGVDSTLKIQPAKLEDSAVYLCASSSTGSGSNVLTFGAGSRLTVL.

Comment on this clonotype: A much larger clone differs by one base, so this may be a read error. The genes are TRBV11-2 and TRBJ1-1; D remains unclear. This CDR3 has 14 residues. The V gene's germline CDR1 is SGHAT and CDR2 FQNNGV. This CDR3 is CASSTAGSVTEALF. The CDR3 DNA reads TGTGCCAGCAGCACAGCCGGTTCCGTAACTGAAGCTCTCTTT.

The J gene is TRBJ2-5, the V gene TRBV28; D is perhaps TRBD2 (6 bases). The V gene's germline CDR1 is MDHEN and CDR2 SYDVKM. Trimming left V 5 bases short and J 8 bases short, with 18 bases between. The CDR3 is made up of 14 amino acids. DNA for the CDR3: TGTGCCAGCAGTGGGACTGTGTACCGAGATACCCAGTACTTC. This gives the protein CASSGTVYRDTQYF.

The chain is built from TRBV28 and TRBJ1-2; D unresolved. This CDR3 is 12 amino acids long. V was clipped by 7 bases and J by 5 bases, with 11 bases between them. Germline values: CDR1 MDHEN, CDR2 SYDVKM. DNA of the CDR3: TGTGCCAGCAACTCGGGCCGATATGGCTACACCTTC. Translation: CASNSGRYGYTF.

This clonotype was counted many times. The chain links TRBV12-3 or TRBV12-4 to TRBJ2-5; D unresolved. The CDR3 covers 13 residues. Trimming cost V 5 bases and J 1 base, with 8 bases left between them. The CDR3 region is CASSPNSQETQYF. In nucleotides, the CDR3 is TGTGCCAGCAGTCCTAACTCCCAAGAGACCCAGTACTTC.

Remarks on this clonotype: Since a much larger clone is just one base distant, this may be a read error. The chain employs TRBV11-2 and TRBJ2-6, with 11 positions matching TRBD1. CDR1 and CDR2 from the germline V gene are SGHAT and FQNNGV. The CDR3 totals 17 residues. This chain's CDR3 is CASNRDRGMFGANILTF. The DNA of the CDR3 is TGTGCCAGCAATCGGGACAGGGGGATGTTTGGGGCCAACATCCTGACTTTC.

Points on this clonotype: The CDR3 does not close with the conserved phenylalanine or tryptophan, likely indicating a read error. The CDR3 sequence: CASTDLGADQYY. DNA for the CDR3: TGCGCCAGCACCGATTTAGGGGCCGATCAGTACTAC. This chain joins TRBV11-2 and TRBJ2-7; tentatively, D is TRBD1 (5 bases). Germline CDR1 SGHAT, CDR2 FQNNGV. This CDR3 has 12 residues.

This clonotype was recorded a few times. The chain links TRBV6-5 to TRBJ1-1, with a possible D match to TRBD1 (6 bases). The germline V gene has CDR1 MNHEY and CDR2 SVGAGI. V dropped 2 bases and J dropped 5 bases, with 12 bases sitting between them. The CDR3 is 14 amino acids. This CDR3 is CASSYPGAGTEAFF. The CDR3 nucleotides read TGTGCCAGCAGTTACCCGGGGGCAGGGACTGAAGCTTTCTTT.

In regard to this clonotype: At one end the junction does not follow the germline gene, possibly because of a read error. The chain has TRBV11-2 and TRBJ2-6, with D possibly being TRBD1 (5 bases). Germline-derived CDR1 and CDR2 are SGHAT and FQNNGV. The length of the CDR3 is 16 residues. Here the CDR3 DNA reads TGTTCCAGCAGCTCACTCACCCTTTCTGGGGCCAATGTCCTGACTTTC. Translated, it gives CSSSSLTLSGANVLTF.

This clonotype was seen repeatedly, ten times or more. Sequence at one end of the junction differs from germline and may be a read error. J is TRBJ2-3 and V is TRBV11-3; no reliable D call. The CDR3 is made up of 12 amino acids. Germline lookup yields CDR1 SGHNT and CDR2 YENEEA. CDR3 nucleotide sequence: TGTGCCAGCAGCGTAGACTCAGATACGCAGTATTTT. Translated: CASSVDSDTQYF.

CDR3 DNA: TGTGCCAGCAGTAGCGGGAGGGCCCCCCCCGGGGAGCTGTTTTTT. This codes for CASSSGRAPPGELFF. The V and J genes are TRBV12-3 or TRBV12-4 and TRBJ2-2; 10 bases fit TRBD2. The CDR3 extends over 15 amino acids. V lost 5 bases, J lost 6 bases, and 6 bases stayed unmatched.

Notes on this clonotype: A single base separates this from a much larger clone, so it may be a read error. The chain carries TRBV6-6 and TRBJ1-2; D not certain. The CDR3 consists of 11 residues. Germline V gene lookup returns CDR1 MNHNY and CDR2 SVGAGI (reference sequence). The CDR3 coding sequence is TGTGCCAGCCGGGCTAAGTATGGCTACACCTTC. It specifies CASRAKYGYTF.

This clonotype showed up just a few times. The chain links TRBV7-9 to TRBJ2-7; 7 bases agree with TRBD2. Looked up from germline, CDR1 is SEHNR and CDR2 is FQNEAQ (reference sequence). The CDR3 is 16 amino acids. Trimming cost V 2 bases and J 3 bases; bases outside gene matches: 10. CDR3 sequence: CASSLSPGRSFYEQYF. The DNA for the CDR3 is TGTGCCAGCAGCTTATCCCCCGGGAGGAGCTTCTACGAGCAGTACTTC.

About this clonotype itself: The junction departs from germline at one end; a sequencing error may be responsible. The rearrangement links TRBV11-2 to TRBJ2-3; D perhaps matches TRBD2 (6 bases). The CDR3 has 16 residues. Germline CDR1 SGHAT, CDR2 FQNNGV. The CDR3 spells CASSLEYGGSTDKQYF. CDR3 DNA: TGTGCCAGCAGCTTAGAGTACGGGGGAAGCACAGATAAGCAGTATTTT.

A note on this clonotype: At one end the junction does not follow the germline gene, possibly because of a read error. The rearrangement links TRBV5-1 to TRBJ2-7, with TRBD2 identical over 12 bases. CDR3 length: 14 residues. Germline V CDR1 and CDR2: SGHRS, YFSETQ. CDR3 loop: CSSSLLAGGYEQYF. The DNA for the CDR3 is TGCTCCAGCAGCTTACTAGCGGGAGGCTACGAGCAGTACTTC.

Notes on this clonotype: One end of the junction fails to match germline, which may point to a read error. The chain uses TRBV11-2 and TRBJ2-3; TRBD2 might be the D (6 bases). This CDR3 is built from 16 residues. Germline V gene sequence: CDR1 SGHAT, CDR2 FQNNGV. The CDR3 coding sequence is TGTGCCAGTAGATTCAGTTTAGCGGCTGAAACAGATACGCATCATTTT. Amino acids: CASRFSLAAETDTHHF.

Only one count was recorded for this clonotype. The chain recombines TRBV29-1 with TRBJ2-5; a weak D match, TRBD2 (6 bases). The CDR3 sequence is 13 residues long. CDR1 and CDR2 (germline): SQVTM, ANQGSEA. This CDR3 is CGHGGPLGETQYF. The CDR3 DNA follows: TGCGGCCACGGGGGACCTCTTGGGGAGACCCAGTACTTC.

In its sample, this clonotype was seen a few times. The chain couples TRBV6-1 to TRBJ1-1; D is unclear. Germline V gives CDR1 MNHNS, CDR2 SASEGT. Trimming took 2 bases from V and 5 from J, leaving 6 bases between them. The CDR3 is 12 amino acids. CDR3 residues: CASSEWATEAFF. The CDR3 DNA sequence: TGTGCCAGCAGTGAATGGGCTACTGAAGCTTTCTTT.

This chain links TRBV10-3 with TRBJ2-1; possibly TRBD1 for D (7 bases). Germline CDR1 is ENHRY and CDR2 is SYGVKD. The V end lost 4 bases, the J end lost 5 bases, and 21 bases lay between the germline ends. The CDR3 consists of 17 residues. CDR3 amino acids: CAISAAQGIGGNNEQFF. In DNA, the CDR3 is TGTGCCATCAGTGCCGCACAGGGGATAGGAGGGAACAATGAGCAGTTCTTC.